These T cell receptor beta chains were read from a single sample in a study of blood T cells in healthy people across ages. TCRdb used MiXCR to reprocess the 5' RACE reads, holding one entry per CDR3 protein. The table lists 700,000 or so distinct CDR3 sequences, around 38% of them singletons. The sample comprised blood. These receptors were collected from a man aged 80 or over in good health. Each CDR3 is given with its conserved first and last residue. Fields, in order: J gene, D gene, V gene, clone size, CDR3 DNA, CDR3 protein. A D gene is named only where the DNA matches it firmly. The size of a clone is reported for some rows only, either as once, few or many, or as a class for expanded clones.

TRBJ2-5 - TRBV29-1 few TGCAGCTATCGGGGTTACGTAGAGACCCAGTACTTC CSYRGYVETQYF
TRBJ2-2 TRBD2 TRBV2 - TGTGCCAGCAGTGTAGCGGGTGCGAACACCGGGGAGCTGTTTTTT CASSVAGANTGELFF
TRBJ2-5 - TRBV4-1 - TGCGCCAGCAGCCAAGAATACGAAGAGACCCAGTACTTC CASSQEYEETQYF
TRBJ1-6 TRBD1 TRBV3-1 many TGTGCCAGCAGTGCGACAGGGGGCTATAATTCACCCCTCCACTTT CASSATGGYNSPLHF
TRBJ1-2 - TRBV2 few TGTGCCAGCAGTGATGAGGTGCCAGTGGCTGGCTACACCTTC CASSDEVPVAGYTF
TRBJ2-5 TRBD1 TRBV27 - TGTGCCAGTAATCCTGGACAGGGGGTCAATGAGCAGTACTTC CASNPGQGVNEQYF
TRBJ2-6 - TRBV6-2/TRBV6-3 - TGTGCCAGCATTCCTGGGGGCTACAGGGCCAAACCTGGGGCCAACGTCCTGACTTTC CASIPGGYRAKPGANVLTF
TRBJ2-1 - TRBV28 - TGTGCCAGCAGTTTTGTTTCGGCAGCCAATGAGCAGTTCTTC CASSFVSAANEQFF
TRBJ1-2 - TRBV7-8 - TGTGCCAGCAGCTTAGCGTCCAGCAGGGTCCATGGCTACACCTTC CASSLASSRVHGYTF
TRBJ2-1 TRBD2 TRBV5-1 many TGCGCCAGCAGCCCGGAGAGCGGGAGACGGTACAATGAGCAGTTCTTC CASSPESGRRYNEQFF
TRBJ1-1 - TRBV9 - TGTGCCAGCAGCGTACGATGGGAAAACACTGAAGCTTTCTTT CASSVRWENTEAFF
TRBJ2-2 TRBD2 TRBV11-2 - TGTGCCAGCAGCCGCGCCGGGACTAGCGGGAGGGCCGGGGAGCTGTTTTTT CASSRAGTSGRAGELFF
TRBJ1-1 TRBD1 TRBV12-3/TRBV12-4 - TGTGCCAGCAGTTCGTCCGGGACAGGGTCTCCGAAAGCTTTCTTT CASSSSGTGSPKAFF
TRBJ2-1 TRBD2 TRBV2 few TGTGCCAGCAGTGTGATCGGGGGGGCCTACAATGAGCAGTTCTTC CASSVIGGAYNEQFF
TRBJ1-2 - TRBV6-5 - TGTGCCAACAGGCTTAGAGGGACAAACTATGGCTACACCTTC CANRLRGTNYGYTF
TRBJ2-7 TRBD2 TRBV3-1 few TGTGCCAGCAGCCAATATACTAGCGGGAGCCACGAGCAGTACTTC CASSQYTSGSHEQYF
TRBJ2-1 - TRBV9 - TGTGCCAGCAGCGTAGTGGCTGGAACTTCCTACAATGAGCAGTTCTTC CASSVVAGTSYNEQFF
TRBJ2-5 - TRBV7-6 - TGTGCCAGCAGCTTAGGATCCGGGGGCGCCGAGACCCAGTACTTC CASSLGSGGAETQYF
TRBJ2-7 TRBD1 TRBV20-1 - TGCAGTGCTAGACCAGGACAGGGGCTCTCCTACGAGCAGTACTTC CSARPGQGLSYEQYF
TRBJ2-7 TRBD1 TRBV3-1 few TGTGCCAGCAGCTCCGAACAGGGGTGGTACGAGCAGTACTTC CASSSEQGWYEQYF
TRBJ2-1 TRBD2 TRBV6-2/TRBV6-3 - TGTGCCAGCAGTTACCCCCAAAAGCGGGGGCAGTTCTTC CASSYPQKRGQFF
TRBJ2-4 - TRBV6-2/TRBV6-3 few TGTGCCAGCACCTACGTCGGAGGGGGCAAAAACATTCAGTACTTC CASTYVGGGKNIQYF
TRBJ1-2 - TRBV14 - TGTGCCAGCAGCCAAAGCAGGAGTCTTTATGGCTACACCTTC CASSQSRSLYGYTF
TRBJ1-5 TRBD1 TRBV5-1 many TGCGCCAGCAGTGCGGGACAGGGAAATCAGCCCCAGCATTTT CASSAGQGNQPQHF
TRBJ2-7 TRBD2 TRBV2 - TGTGCCTCCCGATGGGGGCTAGCGGGGAACTCCTACGAGCAGTACTTC CASRWGLAGNSYEQYF
TRBJ1-1 - TRBV21-1 few TGTGCCAGCAGCAGACAGGGTAGAGAAGCTTTCTTT CASSRQGREAFF
TRBJ2-7 TRBD1 TRBV25-1 - TGTGCCAGCAAGGGGACAGGGAACGAGCAGTACTTC CASKGTGNEQYF
TRBJ2-7 - TRBV5-4 - TGTGCCAGCAGCACGCCAATCGGAGAGCAGTACTTC CASSTPIGEQYF
TRBJ2-7 TRBD1 TRBV29-1 many TGCAGCGTTCGAGACAGGGTCTACGAGCAGTACTTC CSVRDRVYEQYF
TRBJ2-1 TRBD1 TRBV29-1 few TGCAGCGCCTCAACCCACAGGGGGCGGTACTACAATGAGCAGTTCTTC CSASTHRGRYYNEQFF
TRBJ2-5 - TRBV29-1 many TGCAGCGGTGGACAAACCCAAGAGACCCAGTACTTC CSGGQTQETQYF
TRBJ2-7 - TRBV5-1 few TGCGCCAGCAGCTCATTACAGGGTATGGACGAGCAGTACTTC CASSSLQGMDEQYF
TRBJ1-2 - TRBV12-3/TRBV12-4 many TGTGCCAGCAGTCTGGTACAGGGTTCGGCCTATGGCTACACCTTC CASSLVQGSAYGYTF
TRBJ2-7 TRBD1 TRBV18 once TGTGCCAGCTCACCACCCCCAGGGGGCTCCGAGCAGTACTTC CASSPPPGGSEQYF
TRBJ2-2 TRBD1 TRBV29-1 many TGCAGCGTTGAAGATCAGGGGGCGGGCACCGGGGAGCTGTTTTTT CSVEDQGAGTGELFF
TRBJ2-2 - TRBV6-1 - TGTGCCAGCATGAAACAGAACCAATTGAACACCGGGGAGCTGTTTTTT CASMKQNQLNTGELFF
TRBJ1-5 - TRBV18 - TGTGCCAGCTCACTTTCGGACACCGATAGCAATCAGCCCCAGCATTTT CASSLSDTDSNQPQHF
TRBJ2-3 TRBD1 TRBV5-5 - TGTGCCAGCAGCTTACGGGGGACAGGGTCAGATACGCAGTATTTT CASSLRGTGSDTQYF
TRBJ1-2 - TRBV4-3 many TGCGCCAGCAGCCAATTCCTCAGGGTTGCTGGCTACACCTTC CASSQFLRVAGYTF
TRBJ2-5 TRBD1 TRBV15 few TGTGCCACCAGCAGAGATAATTCGGCAGGGGGCGAGACCCAGTACTTC CATSRDNSAGGETQYF